Presented here are 12 T cell receptor beta chains from one specimen sequenced in a study of shared clonotypes between healthy human individuals. Profiling relied on immunoSEQ multiplex PCR, and the TCRdb table lists in-frame clones only, not all of them. Of about 2.3 million clones in the sample, 80% to 95% are singletons; the top ten hold 0.39%. What was sequenced was naive CD4+ T cells from PBMCs. Subset meaning: CD45RA+ positively selected. These receptors all stem from a man aged 18 to 30 in good health. Some clones in this sample may be carry-over from other donors' samples.

V gene TRBV4-1 combines with J gene TRBJ2-7, with 15 positions matching TRBD2. This CDR3 spans 14 amino acids. Losses at the gene ends were 4 bases for V and 12 bases for J; bases not matched to a gene: 7. Per the germline V gene, CDR1 is MGHRA and CDR2 is YSYEKL. The CDR3 nucleotides read TGCGCCAGCAGCCTCGGGACTAGCGGGAGGCCGCCGTACTTC. Amino acid sequence: CASSLGTSGRPPYF.

The CDR3: CASSFWSGQGANEQFF. The CDR3 DNA sequence: TGTGCCAGCAGTTTTTGGTCGGGACAGGGGGCCAATGAGCAGTTCTTC. This chain connects TRBV7-2 to TRBJ2-1, with 12 nucleotides matching TRBD1. The length of the CDR3 is 16 residues. With V trimmed by 6 bases and J by 6 bases, 9 bases remained unmatched. CDR1 and CDR2 (germline): SGHTA, FQGNSA.

The chain recombines TRBV5-5 with TRBJ2-7, with a weak D call TRBD2 (7 bases). Trimming cost V 5 bases and J 1 base, with 19 bases left between them. The germline gives CDR1 SGHKS, CDR2 YYEKEE (reference sequence). The CDR3 spans 16 residues. This chain's CDR3 is CASSREDRRLSYEQYF. The CDR3 DNA reads TGTGCCAGCAGTCGGGAGGACAGACGATTGTCCTACGAGCAGTACTTC. Complete variable domain (other parts from reference TRBV5-5 and TRBJ2-7): DAGVTQSPTHLIKTRGQQVTLRCSPISGHKSVSWYQQVLGQGPQFIFQYYEKEERGRGNFPDRFSARQFPNYSSELNVNALLLGDSALYLCASSREDRRLSYEQYFGPGTRLTVT.

The chain employs TRBV6-5 and TRBJ1-2; a possible D gene is TRBD1 (6 bases). CDR3 size: 14 residues. Between the trimmed V and J ends, which lost 6 bases and 4 bases, there was a span of 15 bases. CDR1 and CDR2 (germline): MNHEY, SVGAGI. CDR3 in DNA: TGTGCCAGCAGGCAGGGGAGGTTGGTCTATGGCTACACCTTC. Translation: CASRQGRLVYGYTF.

This clone was seen only once. The rearrangement links TRBV4-1 to TRBJ1-5, with a tentative D call TRBD1 (5 bases). Trimming took off 0 bases at V and 0 bases at J, with 12 bases between the two ends. Germline V gives CDR1 MGHRA, CDR2 YSYEKL. This CDR3 comprises 17 residues. The CDR3, as DNA: TGCGCCAGCAGCCAAGATATGGGGCCTGCTAGCAATCAGCCCCAGCATTTT. Residues: CASSQDMGPASNQPQHF.

Written as DNA, the CDR3 is TGTGCCAGCAGTGAAGCGGGCGTTAGTTTCCCCCAGCATTTT. It translates to CASSEAGVSFPQHF. The V gene is TRBV6-1, the J gene TRBJ1-5, with D unclear. The CDR3 is made up of 14 amino acids. V was clipped by 0 bases and J by 10 bases, with 13 bases between them. The germline gives CDR1 MNHNS, CDR2 SASEGT.

For the CDR3, the DNA is TGTGCCAGCAGCTTCCGTTGGTTGCAGGGGACGAATAGATACGAGCAGTACTTC. It specifies CASSFRWLQGTNRYEQYF. The chain links TRBV11-2 to TRBJ2-7; D possibly corresponds to TRBD1 (6 bases). Germline V gives CDR1 SGHAT, CDR2 FQNNGV. The CDR3 spans 18 residues. V lost 3 bases and J 4 bases, leaving 25 bases between the germline ends. The variable domain in full, completed from reference TRBV11-2 and TRBJ2-7, reads EAGVAQSPRYKIIEKRQSVAFWCNPISGHATLYWYQQILGQGPKLLIQFQNNGVVDDSQLPKDRFSAERLKGVDSTLKIQPAKLEDSAVYLCASSFRWLQGTNRYEQYFGPGTRLTVT.

The sample holds one count of this clone. The chain has TRBV5-1 and TRBJ2-2, with TRBD2 matching over 12 bases. Losses at the gene ends were 0 bases for V and 4 bases for J; bases not matched to a gene: 10. Germline V gene data show CDR1 as SGHRS and CDR2 as YFSETQ. The CDR3 length is 19 residues. Here the CDR3 DNA reads TGCGCCAGCAGCTTGGATGGTCTAGCGGGAGGGCAACGCACCGGGGAGCTGTTTTTT. It is translated as CASSLDGLAGGQRTGELFF.

This chain connects TRBV2 to TRBJ1-1; D is undetermined. CDR1 and CDR2 from the germline V gene are SNHLY and FYNNEI. Trimming removed 6 bases at V and 4 bases at J, with 15 bases between. CDR3 size: 14 residues. The CDR3 sequence: CASSGRGRGTEAFF. CDR3 sequence (DNA): TGTGCCAGCAGCGGACGGGGTCGAGGCACTGAAGCTTTCTTT.

Concerning this clone itself: Other nucleotide sequences in the sample specify the same CDR3. The V gene is TRBV5-1, the J gene TRBJ2-5; D may be TRBD1 (7 bases). This CDR3 region has 14 residues. The V and J ends lost 2 bases and 5 bases respectively, with 13 bases between them. Germline assignment: CDR1 SGHRS and CDR2 YFSETQ. CDR3 sequence (DNA): TGCGCCAGCAGCTTCGGACAGGCGGGGGAGACCCAGTACTTC. This codes for CASSFGQAGETQYF.

This clone was counted a single time. The chain combines TRBV28 with TRBJ1-2; the match to TRBD1 covers 7 bases. The CDR3 sequence is 13 residues long. V shed 6 bases, J shed 5 bases, and the junction held 6 bases outside the gene matches. Germline-derived CDR1 and CDR2 are MDHEN and SYDVKM. The CDR3 here is CASRVGQTYGYTF. The CDR3 bases are TGTGCCAGCAGGGTGGGACAGACATATGGCTACACCTTC.

The chain is built from TRBV28 and TRBJ2-5, with D unclear. CDR1 is MDHEN and CDR2 is SYDVKM in the germline V gene. The CDR3 runs 17 residues. Trimming pared 3 bases from V and 5 bases from J, leaving 22 bases between. CDR3 amino acids: CASSFGPRAPGAETQYF. CDR3 nucleotides: TGTGCCAGCAGTTTTGGACCCCGGGCCCCCGGAGCGGAGACCCAGTACTTC. The complete variable domain, with remaining parts taken from reference TRBV28 and TRBJ2-5, reads DVKVTQSSRYLVKRTGEKVFLECVQDMDHENMFWYRQDPGLGLRLIYFSYDVKMKEKGDIPEGYSVSREKKERFSLILESASTNQTSMYLCASSFGPRAPGAETQYFGPGTRLLVL.